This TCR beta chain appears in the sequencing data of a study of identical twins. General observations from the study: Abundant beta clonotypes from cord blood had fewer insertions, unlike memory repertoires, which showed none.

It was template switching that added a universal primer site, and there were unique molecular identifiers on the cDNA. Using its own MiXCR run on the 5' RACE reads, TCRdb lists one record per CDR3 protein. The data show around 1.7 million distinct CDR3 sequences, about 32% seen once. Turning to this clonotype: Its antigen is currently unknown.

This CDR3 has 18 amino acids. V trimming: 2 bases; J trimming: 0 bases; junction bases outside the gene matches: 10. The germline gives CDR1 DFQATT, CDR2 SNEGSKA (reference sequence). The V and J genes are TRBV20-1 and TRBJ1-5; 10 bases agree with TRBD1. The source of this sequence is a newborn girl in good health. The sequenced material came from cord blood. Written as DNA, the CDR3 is TGCAGTGCTAGAAGGGACAGGGGCACCACGCATAGCAATCAGCCCCAGCATTTT. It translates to CSARRDRGTTHSNQPQHF.